This T cell receptor (beta chain) stems from a study of blood T cell repertoires in COVID-19. Study context: Italy, Spain and the United States were the sources of the convalescent and acute COVID-19 samples.

Original processing notes: The authors estimated nucleated cell counts from reference gene primer amplification. TCRdb keeps only in-frame clones here, not all; method: immunoSEQ multiplex PCR. The D gene and trimming were derived from the DNA, and the V and J assignments and clone size from that table. The sample shows about 110,000 clones, roughly four fifths of them seen only once. The CDR3 spans 15 residues. V shed 5 bases and J 3 bases; nucleotides not matched to a gene: 7. Looked up from germline, CDR1 is SGHNT and CDR2 is YENEEA. Sequenced material: peripheral blood. V gene TRBV11-3 combines with J gene TRBJ2-3; 8 bases map to TRBD2. This clonotype originated in a woman in her 70s with acute or convalescent COVID-19. The CDR3: CASSPGGGLTDTQYF. The CDR3 DNA sequence: TGTGCCAGCAGCCCCGGGGGGGGTTTAACAGATACGCAGTATTTT.